This is a list of T cell receptor beta chains from one sample in a study of blood T cell repertoires in COVID-19. The method was immunoSEQ multiplex PCR; TCRdb's version includes in-frame clones alone and lacks a portion of them. The data contain 150,000 to 200,000 clones, roughly 76% of them singletons. Sequencing used peripheral blood. These receptors were obtained from a woman between 40 and 55 years old with COVID-19, enrolled during active disease. Both conserved end residues are part of each CDR3. D genes are given only for firm matches. Clone size appears in some rows only: once, few, many, or a class for an expanded clone.

>TRBJ1-4|TRBD1|.|TRBV4-2
CASSPYRGSNEKLFF
TGTGCCAGCAGCCCGTACAGGGGGTCTAATGAAAAACTGTTTTTT
>TRBJ2-1|TRBD1|.|TRBV9
CASSPGTGSYNEQFF
TGTGCCAGCAGCCCCGGGACAGGCTCCTACAATGAGCAGTTCTTC
>TRBJ2-5|TRBD2|.|TRBV4-1
CASSQLGLAGLETQYF
TGCGCCAGCAGCCAGCTGGGACTAGCGGGGTTGGAGACCCAGTACTTC
>TRBJ1-5|.|.|TRBV19
CASTYSSNQPQHF
TGTGCCAGTACCTACAGTAGCAATCAGCCCCAGCATTTT
>TRBJ2-2|.|.|TRBV6-5
CASGLWSNTGELFF
TGTGCCAGCGGACTATGGTCGAACACCGGGGAGCTGTTTTTT
>TRBJ1-1|.|.|TRBV10-3
CAISEGGIGSTEAFF
TGTGCCATCAGCGAGGGGGGGATTGGGAGCACTGAAGCTTTCTTT
>TRBJ2-3|TRBD2|.|TRBV7-9
CASSLGTRRDTQYF
TGTGCCAGCAGCTTAGGGACTAGGAGAGATACGCAGTATTTT
>TRBJ1-5|TRBD1|.|TRBV18
CASSPTGGQPQHF
TGTGCCAGCTCACCAACAGGGGGGCAGCCCCAGCATTTT
>TRBJ2-5|TRBD1|once|TRBV28
CASRGTVQETQYF
TGTGCCAGCAGGGGGACAGTTCAAGAGACCCAGTACTTC
>TRBJ2-6|TRBD1|once|TRBV28
CASSERDRGSGANVLTF
TGTGCCAGCAGTGAGCGGGACAGGGGCTCCGGGGCCAACGTCCTGACTTTC
>TRBJ2-3|.|.|TRBV5-8
CASSLRQGTDTQYF
TGTGCCAGCAGCTTAAGACAGGGCACAGATACGCAGTATTTT
>TRBJ1-5|TRBD1|.|TRBV7-9
CASSSGTGSNQPQHF
TGTGCCAGCAGCTCCGGGACAGGGTCCAATCAGCCCCAGCATTTT
>TRBJ1-1|.|.|TRBV6-5
CASSWGENTEAFF
TGTGCCAGCAGTTGGGGAGAGAACACTGAAGCTTTCTTT
>TRBJ1-6|.|.|TRBV11-1
CASSLAAGSPLHF
TGTGCCAGCAGCTTAGCCGCGGGCTCACCCCTCCACTTT
>TRBJ1-2|.|few|TRBV10-3
CAISEPNRANYGYTF
TGTGCCATCAGTGAGCCGAACAGGGCTAACTATGGCTACACCTTC
>TRBJ2-5|.|few|TRBV3-1/TRBV3-2
CASSQNTGVFHEETQYF
TGTGCCAGCAGCCAGAATACGGGAGTATTCCATGAAGAGACCCAGTACTTC
>TRBJ1-5|.|.|TRBV7-2
CASSLVSGNQPQHF
TGTGCCAGCAGCTTAGTAAGCGGCAATCAGCCCCAGCATTTT
>TRBJ2-3|.|.|TRBV7-3
CASSLNGGASTDTQYF
TGTGCCAGCAGCTTAAATGGCGGAGCTAGCACAGATACGCAGTATTTT
>TRBJ2-2|TRBD2|.|TRBV12-5
CASSPGASGRITGELFF
TGTGCTAGTTCTCCTGGGGCTAGCGGGAGGATCACCGGGGAGCTGTTTTTT
>TRBJ2-1|TRBD2|few|TRBV27
CASRIAGGPGNEQFF
TGTGCCAGCAGAATAGCGGGAGGGCCGGGGAATGAGCAGTTCTTC
>TRBJ1-3|.|.|TRBV4-2
CASSQDLGSSGNTIYF
TGTGCCAGCAGCCAAGATCTAGGGAGCTCTGGAAACACCATATATTTT
>TRBJ2-5|.|many|TRBV7-3
CASSLNGAGALQETQYF
TGTGCCAGCAGCTTAAATGGGGCGGGGGCTCTCCAAGAGACCCAGTACTTC
>TRBJ2-1|.|.|TRBV2
CASSLRAGPYNEQFF
TGTGCCAGCAGTTTGCGGGCGGGTCCCTACAATGAGCAGTTCTTC
>TRBJ1-3|.|.|TRBV7-9
CASTLTSTSGNTIYF
TGTGCCAGCACCTTGACATCCACCTCTGGAAACACCATATATTTT
>TRBJ2-5|TRBD2|.|TRBV29-1
CSSSGGQVQETQYF
TGCAGCTCGAGCGGGGGGCAAGTCCAAGAGACCCAGTACTTC
>TRBJ2-3|.|.|TRBV19
CASSIGTDTQYF
TGTGCCAGTAGTATCGGCACAGATACGCAGTATTTT
>TRBJ2-5|TRBD1|few|TRBV4-2
CASSLPTGGAETQYF
TGTGCCAGCAGCTTACCTACAGGGGGCGCCGAGACCCAGTACTTC
>TRBJ2-2|.|few|TRBV3-1/TRBV3-2
CASRGGPGELFF
TGTGCCAGCAGAGGGGGTCCCGGGGAGCTGTTTTTT
>TRBJ2-3|.|.|TRBV15
CATSRVGQADTQYF
TGTGCCACCAGCAGAGTAGGACAAGCAGATACGCAGTATTTT
>TRBJ2-7|TRBD2|once|TRBV7-9
CASSPTSGYEQYF
TGTGCCAGCAGCCCGACTAGCGGCTACGAGCAGTACTTC
>TRBJ2-1|TRBD2|.|TRBV27
CASSLFGLHLAGAYNEQFF
TGTGCCAGCAGTTTATTTGGCCTGCACTTAGCGGGGGCTTACAATGAGCAGTTCTTC
>TRBJ2-3|TRBD2|.|TRBV2
CASSARGGSTDTQYF
TGTGCCAGCAGTGCGCGGGGGGGAAGCACAGATACGCAGTATTTT
>TRBJ2-2|.|.|TRBV3-1/TRBV3-2
CASSQDSGPGELFF
TGTGCCAGCAGCCAAGACAGCGGGCCGGGGGAGCTGTTTTTT
>TRBJ1-2|.|.|TRBV13
CASSSRGSNYGYTF
TGTGCCAGCAGCTCCAGGGGATCAAACTATGGCTACACCTTC
>TRBJ1-5|TRBD1|.|TRBV5-1
CASSLRAGGQPQHF
TGCGCCAGCAGCTTGAGGGCAGGGGGTCAGCCCCAGCATTTT
>TRBJ2-1|.|.|TRBV7-9
CASKTGGSSYNEQFF
TGTGCCAGCAAAACCGGGGGTAGCTCCTACAATGAGCAGTTCTTC
>TRBJ2-7|TRBD1|few|TRBV7-9
CASSNRDRSYEQYF
TGTGCCAGCAGCAACCGGGACAGGTCCTACGAGCAGTACTTC
>TRBJ2-2|.|.|TRBV6-5
CASSYSPNTGELFF
TGTGCCAGCAGTTACTCCCCTAACACCGGGGAGCTGTTTTTT
>TRBJ2-3|.|.|TRBV7-9
CASSLGQGYTDTQYF
TGTGCCAGCAGCTTAGGTCAGGGCTATACAGATACGCAGTATTTT
>TRBJ2-1|TRBD2|.|TRBV5-1
CASSISGTSYNEQFF
TGCGCCAGCAGCATTAGCGGGACATCCTACAATGAGCAGTTCTTC
>TRBJ2-6|.|.|TRBV7-3
CASSLSGPGANVLTF
TGTGCCAGCAGCTTGTCAGGGCCTGGGGCCAACGTCCTGACTTTC
>TRBJ2-7|.|.|TRBV15
CATSRPGTFHTYEQYF
TGTGCCACCAGCAGACCCGGGACATTTCATACCTACGAGCAGTACTTC
>TRBJ2-7|.|.|TRBV5-1
CASSFEIGLPAYEQYF
TGCGCCAGCAGCTTCGAGATTGGACTACCCGCCTACGAGCAGTACTTC
>TRBJ2-5|.|.|TRBV7-9
CASSFKETQYF
TGTGCCAGCAGCTTCAAAGAGACCCAGTACTTC
>TRBJ2-7|TRBD2|.|TRBV19
CASSIAGGPYEQYF
TGTGCCAGTAGTATAGCGGGAGGCCCCTACGAGCAGTACTTC
>TRBJ1-2|.|.|TRBV6-5
CASSKFQDYDGYTF
TGTGCCAGCAGCAAGTTCCAGGATTATGATGGCTACACCTTC
>TRBJ2-3|TRBD2|.|TRBV3-1/TRBV3-2
CASTAGEDTQYF
TGTGCCAGCACTGCGGGGGAAGATACGCAGTATTTT
>TRBJ2-3|TRBD1|.|TRBV10-1
CASSESDRRLNLGDTQYF
TGCGCCAGCAGTGAGTCGGACAGGCGTCTTAATTTGGGAGATACGCAGTATTTT
>TRBJ2-1|TRBD1|.|TRBV27
CASSLSGQGPNEQFF
TGTGCCAGCAGTTTATCGGGACAGGGGCCCAATGAGCAGTTCTTC
>TRBJ2-6|TRBD2|.|TRBV4-1
CASSQYWRGGSGANVLTF
TGCGCCAGCAGCCAGTACTGGAGGGGAGGGAGTGGGGCCAACGTCCTGACTTTC
>TRBJ1-1|.|many|TRBV4-2
CASSHKGGVNTEAFF
TGTGCCAGCAGCCATAAGGGGGGGGTGAACACTGAAGCTTTCTTT
>TRBJ2-3|TRBD1|.|TRBV2
CASSETGTTQYF
TGTGCCAGCAGCGAGACAGGGACTACGCAGTATTTT
>TRBJ2-7|TRBD2|.|TRBV27
CASRSLLADYEQYF
TGTGCCAGCAGGTCCCTACTAGCGGACTACGAGCAGTACTTC
>TRBJ1-4|.|.|TRBV4-1
CASSQETENEKLFF
TGCGCCAGCAGCCAAGAGACGGAGAATGAAAAACTGTTTTTT
>TRBJ2-5|.|.|TRBV6-1
CASSEVRGVQETQYF
TGTGCCAGCAGTGAAGTCCGGGGAGTTCAAGAGACCCAGTACTTC
>TRBJ1-1|.|.|TRBV28
CALQTSMNTEAFF
TGTGCCTTGCAGACAAGTATGAACACTGAAGCTTTCTTT
>TRBJ1-2|.|.|TRBV10-2
CASSEGRRQGWRYGYTF
TGCGCCAGCAGTGAGGGGCGTAGGCAGGGTTGGCGCTATGGCTACACCTTC